This T cell receptor (beta chain) was identified during a study of blood T cell repertoires in COVID-19. In the study overall: COVID-19 samples collected from the United States, Italy and Spain covered acute and convalescent phases. T cells, B-cell-depleted T cells, or PBMCs supplied cDNA or gDNA.

The V end lost 2 bases, the J end lost 0 bases, and 8 bases lay between the germline ends. The germline gives CDR1 SGHNT, CDR2 YYREEE (reference sequence). This CDR3 has 14 amino acids. Per the authors' pipeline: Counts of nucleated cells, estimated from reference gene primer amplification, were obtained. This table comes from immunoSEQ multiplex PCR, and its TCRdb copy is limited to in-frame clones, with some not included. V and J calls and clone size are given by that table; D and trimming were obtained from the DNA. The profile covers some 100,000 clones, with approximately 86% appearing a single time and around 6.5% taken by the ten largest.

This sequence joins TRBV5-4 and TRBJ1-1; D possibly corresponds to TRBD1 (5 bases). Sequencing was carried out using peripheral blood. The clonotype originates from a woman aged 55-70 years with acute or convalescent COVID-19. The CDR3 protein is CASSFNRLNTEAFF. The CDR3 region has the DNA TGTGCCAGCAGCTTTAACAGGTTGAACACTGAAGCTTTCTTT.